This T cell receptor (beta chain) was recorded in a study of cytomegalovirus exposure and HLA in healthy donors. Study in general: The 120 validation repertoires and the 666 first-cohort repertoires shared a platform, a later analysis reported.

CDR3 length: 14 residues. V was shortened by 6 bases and J by 3 bases, with 15 bases between the two germline ends. From germline, CDR1 is MNHEY and CDR2 SMNVEV (reference sequence). The method was immunoSEQ multiplex PCR; TCRdb's version includes in-frame clones alone and lacks a portion of them. The profile shows tens of thousands of clones, about 90% of them singletons. Study-wide points: The study designated fewer than 200 TCR beta chains cytomegalovirus-associated.

Turning to this clone: As yet, its antigen is unknown.

The sequence came from a woman younger than 30 in good health and CMV-seropositive. The material sequenced was PBMCs. V is TRBV27 and J is TRBJ2-7, with D perhaps matching TRBD1 (5 bases). Written as DNA, the CDR3 is TGTGCCAGCAGGATCCAAGGGGTTCACTACGAGCAGTACTTC. Translated: CASRIQGVHYEQYF.